The 27 T cell receptor beta chains presented below share a single source sample, sequenced in a study of T cell changes during pregnancy in multiple sclerosis. Data came from immunoSEQ multiplex PCR; TCRdb stores just in-frame clones and leaves some out. The sample lists around 72,000 clones; approximately 90% were seen once. The sample in question was CD4+ T cells from peripheral blood mononuclear cells, obtained before pregnancy. The receptors stem from a female donor with multiple sclerosis, enrolled in a pregnancy study.

The V gene is TRBV28, the J gene TRBJ1-5; 9 bases agree with TRBD1. CDR1 and CDR2 (germline): MDHEN, SYDVKM. This CDR3 spans 14 amino acids. J lost 7 bases, V lost 6 bases, and 7 bases had no gene match. The CDR3 nucleotides read TGTGCCAGCAGGGGGACAGGGAGTACGCAGCCCCAGCATTTT. It translates to CASRGTGSTQPQHF.

The chain recombines TRBV5-6 with TRBJ1-2; TRBD1 might be the D (5 bases). V was cut by 6 bases and J by 4 bases, with 19 bases left in between. In germline, CDR1 is SGHDT, CDR2 YYEEEE. The CDR3 is made up of 15 amino acids. The chain's CDR3 is CASNLDRTLIYGYTF. In nucleotides, the CDR3 is TGTGCCAGCAACCTCGACAGAACACTAATCTATGGCTACACCTTC.

This chain uses TRBV28 with TRBJ2-2; 11 positions match TRBD2. V was pared by 2 bases and J by 8 bases, with 7 bases of the junction left unmatched. The CDR3 length is 16 residues. CDR1 is MDHEN, CDR2 SYDVKM, per germline. This CDR3 is CASSLASGRLAGELFF. CDR3 coding DNA: TGTGCCAGCAGTTTAGCTAGCGGGAGGTTAGCGGGGGAGCTGTTTTTT.

The chain links TRBV28 to TRBJ2-7; TRBD1 aligns across 7 bases. This CDR3 contains 15 residues. Germline V gene lookup returns CDR1 MDHEN and CDR2 SYDVKM. V trimming: 6 bases; J trimming: 3 bases; junction bases outside the gene matches: 11. The CDR3 sequence is CASSFEGTAYYEQYF. In nucleotides, the CDR3 is TGTGCCAGCAGCTTTGAGGGGACAGCATACTACGAGCAGTACTTC.

This clone was detected once. V is TRBV27 and J is TRBJ1-6, with D unresolved. V lost 8 bases to trimming and J lost 7 bases, with 12 bases between them. Germline V gene lookup returns CDR1 MNHEY and CDR2 SMNVEV (reference sequence). The CDR3 runs 13 residues. Here the CDR3 reads CASCNTENSPLHF. DNA for the CDR3: TGTGCCAGCTGTAATACAGAGAATTCACCCCTCCACTTT.

This clone was detected only once. The V and J genes are TRBV4-3 and TRBJ2-2; tentative D call: TRBD1 (6 bases). CDR1 LGHNA and CDR2 YSLEER come from the germline V gene. The CDR3 contains 17 residues. The V end was cut by 0 bases, the J end by 2 bases, with 13 bases between. CDR3 loop: CASSQDLHRANTGELFF. In DNA, the CDR3 is TGCGCCAGCAGCCAAGATCTTCACAGGGCCAACACCGGGGAGCTGTTTTTT.

With regard to this clone: One junction end does not reproduce the germline sequence, and a read error may be involved. The chain combines TRBV5-5 with TRBJ1-2, with D tentatively TRBD1 (6 bases). This CDR3 comprises 15 residues. Germline V gives CDR1 SGHKS, CDR2 YYEKEE (reference sequence). The CDR3: CASSPTGIPNYGYTF. CDR3 in DNA: TGTGCCAGCAGCCCCACAGGGATTCCTAATTATGGCTACACCTTC.

This clone is a singleton in its sample. The V and J genes are TRBV4-1 and TRBJ1-1; D is uncertain. Trimming left V 2 bases short and J 1 base short, with 8 bases between. CDR3 length equals 14 residues. CDR1 MGHRA and CDR2 YSYEKL come from the germline V gene. CDR3 bases: TGCGCCAGCAGCCAAACGAGGTGGAACACTGAAGCTTTCTTT. Translated: CASSQTRWNTEAFF.

The V and J genes are TRBV18 and TRBJ2-1; TRBD1 is a possible D gene (6 bases). CDR3 length equals 16 residues. CDR1 and CDR2 (germline): KGHSH, LQKENI. Trimming cost V 1 base and J 1 base, with 11 bases left between them. CDR3 nucleotide sequence: TGTGCCAGCTCACCACAAGGGGGTGGGTCCTACAATGAGCAGTTCTTC. Amino acids: CASSPQGGGSYNEQFF.

This chain links TRBV5-1 with TRBJ2-3, with 10 bases that match TRBD1. With 5 bases clipped from V and 6 bases from J, the junction kept 12 bases outside the gene matches. The CDR3 is 16 residues long. Germline assignment: CDR1 SGHRS and CDR2 YFSETQ. The CDR3 protein is CASSARPGQGSDTQYF. CDR3 DNA: TGCGCCAGCAGTGCACGACCGGGACAGGGGTCGGATACGCAGTATTTT. The whole variable domain, remainder taken from reference TRBV5-1 and TRBJ2-3, is KAGVTQTPRYLIKTRGQQVTLSCSPISGHRSVSWYQQTPGQGLQFLFEYFSETQRNKGNFPGRFSGRQFSNSRSEMNVSTLELGDSALYLCASSARPGQGSDTQYFGPGTRLTVL.

This chain connects TRBV6-1 to TRBJ2-7, with 8 bases identical to TRBD2. Trimming at V came to 5 bases and at J to 3 bases, leaving 9 bases not matched to a gene. CDR3 length equals 15 residues. Germline values: CDR1 MNHNS, CDR2 SASEGT. CDR3 amino acids: CASSHRLAKSYEQYF. The CDR3, as DNA: TGTGCCAGCAGTCACCGACTAGCGAAGAGCTACGAGCAGTACTTC.

CDR3 amino acids: CASSVGWSNEKLFF. DNA of the CDR3: TGCGCCAGCAGCGTCGGGTGGTCTAATGAAAAACTGTTTTTT. This rearrangement joins TRBV5-1 to TRBJ1-4; D remains ambiguous. Germline-derived CDR1 and CDR2 are SGHRS and YFSETQ. The V end lost 4 bases, the J end lost 3 bases, and 10 bases lay between the germline ends. CDR3 length: 14 residues.

The chain recombines TRBV2 with TRBJ2-5; tentative D call: TRBD2 (6 bases). With 7 bases removed from V and 5 bases from J, the gap between germline ends came to 14 bases. CDR1 and CDR2 (germline): SNHLY, FYNNEI. CDR3 length: 13 residues. The CDR3 DNA sequence: TGTGCCAGCACAGGTAGCGGAGGGGAGACCCAGTACTTC. Amino acids: CASTGSGGETQYF. Looking up the rest from reference TRBV2 and TRBJ2-5 gives the full variable domain: EPEVTQTPSHQVTQMGQEVILRCVPISNHLYFYWYRQILGQKVEFLVSFYNNEISEKSEIFDDQFSVERPDGSNFTLKIRSTKLEDSAMYFCASTGSGGETQYFGPGTRLLVL.

CDR3 nucleotides: TGTGCCAGTAGTATTAGCGGGAGGGCGGGTGAGCAGTTCTTC. It is translated as CASSISGRAGEQFF. This chain connects TRBV19 to TRBJ2-1; 11 bases fit TRBD2. The CDR3 has 14 residues. The V gene end was trimmed by 3 bases and the J gene end by 9 bases; junction bases not matched to a gene: 4. The germline gives CDR1 LNHDA, CDR2 SQIVND (reference sequence).

This chain joins TRBV28 and TRBJ1-5; D is uncertain. V lost 4 bases and J 6 bases, leaving 7 bases between the germline ends. In germline, CDR1 is MDHEN, CDR2 SYDVKM. The CDR3 loop spans 12 amino acids. CDR3 in amino acids: CASSSLSQPQHF. The CDR3 DNA follows: TGTGCCAGCAGTTCCCTCAGTCAGCCCCAGCATTTT.

V is TRBV7-9 and J is TRBJ2-1, with D possibly matching TRBD2 (5 bases). The CDR3 has 15 residues. Germline CDR1 reads SEHNR; CDR2 reads FQNEAQ (reference sequence). Trimming stripped 2 bases from V and 9 bases from J, with 17 bases between. The CDR3 region is CASSLFLARVGEQFF. Here the CDR3 DNA reads TGTGCCAGCAGCTTATTTTTAGCGCGCGTGGGTGAGCAGTTCTTC.

The V and J genes are TRBV19 and TRBJ2-3; weak D call: TRBD2 (5 bases). The ends were cut back, 3 bases at V and 6 bases at J, with 13 bases in the middle. Germline values: CDR1 LNHDA, CDR2 SQIVND (reference sequence). The CDR3 extends over 14 amino acids. In DNA, the CDR3 is TGTGCCAGTAGTATGTTGCGGGCCGTTGATACGCAGTATTTT. It yields the protein CASSMLRAVDTQYF. Full variable domain (outside the CDR3, taken from reference TRBV19 and TRBJ2-3): DGGITQSPKYLFRKEGQNVTLSCEQNLNHDAMYWYRQDPGQGLRLIYYSQIVNDFQKGDIAEGYSVSREKKESFPLTVTSAQKNPTAFYLCASSMLRAVDTQYFGPGTRLTVL.

This sequence joins TRBV2 and TRBJ2-3, with 7 bases fitting TRBD1. The germline CDR1 and CDR2 sequences are SNHLY and FYNNEI. The CDR3 is 18 residues long. With 4 bases clipped from V and 3 bases from J, the junction kept 16 bases outside the gene matches. CDR3 residues: CASSVPRDIIRGTDTQYF. CDR3 DNA: TGTGCCAGCAGTGTTCCCCGGGACATTATCAGGGGGACAGATACGCAGTATTTT. Full variable domain (outside the CDR3, taken from reference TRBV2 and TRBJ2-3): EPEVTQTPSHQVTQMGQEVILRCVPISNHLYFYWYRQILGQKVEFLVSFYNNEISEKSEIFDDQFSVERPDGSNFTLKIRSTKLEDSAMYFCASSVPRDIIRGTDTQYFGPGTRLTVL.

This sequence joins TRBV5-1 and TRBJ2-1, with no clear D. From germline, CDR1 is SGHRS and CDR2 YFSETQ. The CDR3 sequence is 13 residues long. V was clipped by 2 bases and J by 5 bases, with 8 bases between them. The CDR3: CASSFSVNNEQFF. CDR3 DNA sequence: TGCGCCAGCAGCTTTTCAGTTAACAATGAGCAGTTCTTC.

The rearrangement joins TRBV7-9 to TRBJ2-1; 7 nucleotides align to TRBD2. CDR1 is SEHNR, CDR2 FQNEAQ, per germline (reference sequence). V trimming: 1 base; J trimming: 7 bases; junction bases outside the gene matches: 7. CDR3 size: 15 residues. DNA for the CDR3: TGTGCCAGCAGCTTAGGGGGGGGACCGAGGAATGAGCAGTTCTTC. Amino acids: CASSLGGGPRNEQFF.

This clone occurred once. J is TRBJ1-1 and V is TRBV13; TRBD1 might be the D (5 bases). This CDR3 has 17 residues. V lost 5 bases to trimming and J lost 1 base, with 20 bases between them. Germline V gene lookup returns CDR1 PRHDT and CDR2 FYEKMQ (reference sequence). The CDR3 region is CASSPRVGGITNTEAFF. The CDR3 DNA sequence: TGTGCCAGCAGCCCACGGGTCGGGGGGATTACGAACACTGAAGCTTTCTTT.

This chain uses TRBV6-1 with TRBJ1-1; a weak D match, TRBD1 (6 bases). The CDR3 is 15 amino acids. V was trimmed by 6 bases and J by 2 bases, leaving 16 bases between them. Germline V CDR1 and CDR2: MNHNS, SASEGT. The CDR3 sequence: CASSTSGTLNTEAFF. In DNA form, the CDR3 reads TGTGCCAGCAGCACGTCCGGGACACTAAACACTGAAGCTTTCTTT.

This clone was observed once. The V call is TRBV6-1, the J call TRBJ2-7, with D perhaps TRBD1 (6 bases). Germline lookup yields CDR1 MNHNS and CDR2 SASEGT. The CDR3 runs to 13 residues. Trimming took 7 bases from V and 3 from J, leaving 13 bases between them. The CDR3 sequence is CASTNEQGYEQYF. The CDR3 DNA sequence: TGTGCCAGCACCAACGAACAGGGCTACGAGCAGTACTTC.

The chain combines TRBV5-4 with TRBJ2-5; 9 nucleotides align to TRBD2. Germline trimming cut 0 bases from V and 1 base from J; bases unmatched to any gene: 4. There are 16 residues in the CDR3. From germline, CDR1 is SGHNT and CDR2 YYREEE (reference sequence). The CDR3 nucleotides are TGTGCCAGCAGCTTGGATGGCGGGGGGGTCCAAGAGACCCAGTACTTC. The encoded protein is CASSLDGGGVQETQYF.

There are a few counts of this clone. The rearrangement links TRBV27 to TRBJ2-7; 9 bases are shared with TRBD1. V lost 6 bases and J lost 7; bases outside the gene matches: 10. Germline CDR1 reads MNHEY; CDR2 reads SMNVEV (reference sequence). The CDR3 sequence is 14 residues long. CDR3 in amino acids: CASRYTGGGYEQYF. As DNA, the CDR3 is TGTGCCAGCAGGTACACAGGGGGCGGATATGAGCAGTACTTC.

The chain recombines TRBV6-5 with TRBJ2-7, with 7 bases that match TRBD1. The J segment lost 3 bases and the V segment lost 6 bases, leaving 8 bases of the junction unmatched. The length of the CDR3 is 14 residues. Germline V gene sequence: CDR1 MNHEY, CDR2 SVGAGI. For the CDR3, the DNA is TGTGCCAGCAGCGACCGGGACAGAATCTACGAGCAGTACTTC. Its translation is CASSDRDRIYEQYF.

The chain has TRBV27 and TRBJ1-2; TRBD1 matches at 9 bases. The CDR3 extends over 13 amino acids. V trimming: 5 bases; J trimming: 8 bases; junction bases outside the gene matches: 6. Looked up from germline, CDR1 is MNHEY and CDR2 is SMNVEV (reference sequence). The chain's CDR3 is CASSERTGEGYTF. CDR3 coding DNA: TGTGCCAGCAGTGAAAGGACAGGGGAGGGCTACACCTTC.